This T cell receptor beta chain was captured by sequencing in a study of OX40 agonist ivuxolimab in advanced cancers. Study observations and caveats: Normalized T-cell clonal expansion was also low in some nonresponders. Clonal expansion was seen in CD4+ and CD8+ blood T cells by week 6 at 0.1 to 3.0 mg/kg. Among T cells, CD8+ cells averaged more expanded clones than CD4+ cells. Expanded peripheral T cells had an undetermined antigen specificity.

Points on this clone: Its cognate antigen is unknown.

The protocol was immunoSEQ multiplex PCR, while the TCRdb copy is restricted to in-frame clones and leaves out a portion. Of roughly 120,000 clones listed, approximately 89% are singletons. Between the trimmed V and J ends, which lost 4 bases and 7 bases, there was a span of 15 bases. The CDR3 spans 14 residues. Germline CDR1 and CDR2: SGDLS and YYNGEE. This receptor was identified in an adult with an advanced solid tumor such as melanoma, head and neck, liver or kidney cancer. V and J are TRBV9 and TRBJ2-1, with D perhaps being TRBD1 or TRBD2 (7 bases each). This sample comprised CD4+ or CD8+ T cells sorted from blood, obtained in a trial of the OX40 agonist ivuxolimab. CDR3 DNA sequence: TGTGCCAGCAGCCCCCAGGGGGGGGGTAATGAGCAGTTCTTC. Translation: CASSPQGGGNEQFF.